This passage covers 32 T cell receptor beta chains from one sample sequenced in a study of regulatory T cells in long-lasting Graves disease. Sequencing libraries for TCR beta were prepared with iRepertoire HTBI primers and Arm-PCR of CDR3 regions. Each CDR3 protein is one row after TCRdb ran MiXCR on the multiplex PCR reads. Of about 500,000 distinct CDR3 sequences in the sample, about 17% were seen once. The time point here: newly diagnosed GD, antithyroid drugs for less than 3 months. Extracted RNA from PBMCs served as the source of the TCR library. The same sample was also used in a study of T cells in Graves' hyperthyroidism and ophthalmopathy.

The sequencing here drew on peripheral blood mononuclear cells (PBMCs), taken at new diagnosis, from a patient treated with antithyroid drugs. Source of these receptors: a man aged 35 to 55 with Graves disease.

This clonotype came up many times. The chain employs TRBV5-1 and TRBJ2-1; possible D gene TRBD2, 6 bases. Trimming shortened V by 9 bases and J by 6 bases, and 16 bases separated the two germline ends. The germline V gene has CDR1 SGHRS and CDR2 YFSETQ. The CDR3 length is 13 residues. This CDR3 is CATTSTGGNEQFF. The CDR3 DNA reads TGCGCCACCACCTCAACCGGGGGCAATGAGCAGTTCTTC.

This clonotype was seen repeatedly, ten times or more. The chain links TRBV20-1 to TRBJ2-3; D remains unclear. This CDR3 spans 15 amino acids. The V and J ends lost 3 bases and 4 bases respectively, with 17 bases between them. Germline V lookup: CDR1 DFQATT, CDR2 SNEGSKA (reference sequence). CDR3 residues: CSASPKTPGADTQYF. For the CDR3, the DNA is TGCAGTGCTAGCCCGAAAACCCCTGGGGCAGATACGCAGTATTTT.

This clonotype has just a few counts. This chain uses TRBV28 with TRBJ1-6, with a weak D call TRBD1 (6 bases). The CDR3 contains 16 residues. Per germline, CDR1 MDHEN and CDR2 SYDVKM. The V gene lost 7 bases and the J gene lost 5 bases, with 18 bases spanning the gap. This chain's CDR3 is CASTPRGQGNNSPLHF. CDR3 DNA sequence: TGTGCCAGCACCCCTCGGGGGCAGGGGAATAATTCACCCCTCCACTTT.

This clonotype was picked up many times. The chain links TRBV3-1 to TRBJ1-1; weak D call: TRBD1 (5 bases). Germline V lookup: CDR1 LGHDT, CDR2 YNNKEL (reference sequence). Between the trimmed V and J ends, which lost 0 bases and 6 bases, there was a span of 14 bases. The CDR3 sequence is 15 residues long. The CDR3 is CASSQDLATVSEAFF. The CDR3 DNA sequence: TGTGCCAGCAGCCAAGATCTTGCGACAGTGTCTGAAGCTTTCTTT.

Comments on this clonotype: This may stem from a read error, because a much larger clone lies one nucleotide away. The V gene is TRBV7-8, the J gene TRBJ2-3; 8 nucleotides match TRBD2. CDR3 length: 15 amino acids. The germline V gene has CDR1 SGHVS and CDR2 FQNEAQ. Trimming took 3 bases from V and 4 from J; bases not matched to a gene: 6. Here the CDR3 DNA reads TGTGCCAGCAGCTTCCGGGAGACTAGCGCAGATACGCAGTATTTT. It specifies CASSFRETSADTQYF. The full variable domain, with the rest looked up from reference TRBV7-8 and TRBJ2-3, is GAGVSQSPRYKVAKRGQDVALRCDPISGHVSLFWYQQALGQGPEFLTYFQNEAQLDKSGLPSDRFFAERPEGSVSTLKIQRTQQEDSAVYLCASSFRETSADTQYFGPGTRLTVL.

This clonotype was seen more than once but under ten times. The chain recombines TRBV18 with TRBJ2-7; no clear D. The V gene lost 3 bases and the J gene lost 2 bases, with 17 bases spanning the gap. The CDR3 sequence is 16 residues long. Germline values: CDR1 KGHSH, CDR2 LQKENI. This CDR3 is CASSPLGLPGAYEQYF. CDR3 nucleotides: TGTGCCAGCTCACCGTTGGGCCTTCCAGGAGCCTACGAGCAGTACTTC.

In the case of this clonotype: A read error may explain this, as a much larger clone is one base away. The V gene is TRBV5-1, the J gene TRBJ2-3, with unresolved D. V lost 0 bases and J lost 4, with 9 bases in between. This CDR3 region has 14 residues. The V gene's germline CDR1 is SGHRS and CDR2 YFSETQ. The CDR3 DNA is TGCGCCAGCAGCTTGGACCCAAACGCAGATACGCAGTATTTT. Translating gives CASSLDPNADTQYF.

V gene TRBV6-1 combines with J gene TRBJ2-1; D ambiguous. V lost 7 bases, J lost 5 bases, and 21 bases lay in between. This CDR3 comprises 16 residues. CDR1 is MNHNS and CDR2 is SASEGT in the germline V gene. CDR3 bases: TGTGCCAGCATGACTCGCATGCAGGAGTTTAACAATGAGCAGTTCTTC. This gives the protein CASMTRMQEFNNEQFF.

This clonotype was counted between two and nine times. The V and J genes are TRBV20-1 and TRBJ2-1, with a tentative D call TRBD2 (6 bases). The germline CDR1 and CDR2 sequences are DFQATT and SNEGSKA (reference sequence). Trimming removed 2 bases from V and 3 bases from J, with 14 bases in between. The CDR3 totals 15 residues. The CDR3 nucleotides are TGCAGTGCTAGACGTGCCGGGAGTATCTACAATGAGCAGTTCTTC. Translating it yields CSARRAGSIYNEQFF.

The chain carries TRBV20-1 and TRBJ2-7, with a possible D match to TRBD1 (5 bases). The germline V and J ends were trimmed by 7 bases and 1 base, with 14 bases remaining between them. The CDR3 is 13 residues long. The germline gives CDR1 DFQATT, CDR2 SNEGSKA (reference sequence). The CDR3 region is CSVGAGFSYEQYF. The CDR3 nucleotides are TGCAGTGTTGGGGCAGGGTTTTCCTACGAGCAGTACTTC.

This clonotype showed up just a few times. V and J are TRBV28 and TRBJ1-4, with D maybe TRBD1 (6 bases). This CDR3 is 14 amino acids long. V lost 3 bases and J lost 6, with 11 bases in between. Germline V gene sequence: CDR1 MDHEN, CDR2 SYDVKM. CDR3 in DNA: TGTGCCAGCAGTTTCGAAGGGGGGGATGAAAAACTGTTTTTT. Protein: CASSFEGGDEKLFF.

This clonotype showed up just a few times. The chain links TRBV6-4 to TRBJ1-2, with no clear D. From germline, CDR1 is MRHNA and CDR2 SNTAGT. The CDR3 is 16 residues long. V was shortened by 5 bases and J by 6 bases, with 22 bases between the two germline ends. CDR3 coding DNA: TGTGCCAGCAGTCCCCAACCGGGGAATAATATGCATGGCTACACCTTC. It translates to CASSPQPGNNMHGYTF.

The chain recombines TRBV15 with TRBJ2-5, with TRBD2 matching 8 bases. Trimming cost V 2 bases and J 5 bases; bases outside gene matches: 7. Germline loops: CDR1 LNHNV, CDR2 YYDKDF (reference sequence). This CDR3 has 15 amino acids. The CDR3 sequence: CATSRSGGAGETQYF. As DNA, the CDR3 is TGTGCCACCAGCAGATCGGGGGGGGCCGGGGAGACCCAGTACTTC. Complete variable domain (other parts from reference TRBV15 and TRBJ2-5): DAMVIQNPRYQVTQFGKPVTLSCSQTLNHNVMYWYQQKSSQAPKLLFHYYDKDFNNEADTPDNFQSRRPNTSFCFLDIRSPGLGDTAMYLCATSRSGGAGETQYFGPGTRLLVL.

As for this clonotype: Since a much larger clone is just one base distant, this may be a read error. The chain carries TRBV28 and TRBJ1-1, with 7 bases fitting TRBD1. The CDR3 runs 12 residues. In germline, CDR1 is MDHEN, CDR2 SYDVKM. The CDR3 DNA is TGTGCCAGCAGACACGGGACAGCTGAAGCTCTCTTT. Translated: CASRHGTAEALF.

This clonotype was seen repeatedly, ten times or more. The genes are TRBV28 and TRBJ2-1, with D perhaps TRBD1 or TRBD2 (7 bases each). CDR1 MDHEN and CDR2 SYDVKM come from the germline V gene. V lost 6 bases and J lost 5, with 29 bases in between. This CDR3 is built from 19 residues. The CDR3 bases are TGTGCCAGCAGCTCCTTCTGGACTAGAGGCCAGGGGGGAAACAATGAGCAGTTCTTC. Encoded protein: CASSSFWTRGQGGNNEQFF.

V usage is TRBV6-1 and J usage is TRBJ2-7, with D perhaps TRBD2 (5 bases). The CDR3 covers 15 residues. Germline V gives CDR1 MNHNS, CDR2 SASEGT. The ends were cut back, 6 bases at V and 5 bases at J, with 20 bases in the middle. The CDR3 coding sequence is TGTGCCAGCAGCCTAGGTTACGGGAAGATGAACGAGCAGTACTTC. Its translation: CASSLGYGKMNEQYF.

This clonotype was picked up a small number of times. The rearrangement uses TRBV30 and TRBJ2-7, with D possibly being TRBD2 (7 bases). Per the germline V gene, CDR1 is GTSNPN and CDR2 is SVGIG (reference sequence). V was clipped by 3 bases and J by 3 bases, with 15 bases between them. The CDR3 is 14 amino acids. The CDR3 sequence: CAWSRGAGGYEQYF. The CDR3 bases are TGTGCCTGGAGCCGGGGGGCAGGTGGCTACGAGCAGTACTTC. Filled out from reference TRBV30 and TRBJ2-7, the complete variable domain reads SQTIHQWPATLVQPVGSPLSLECTVEGTSNPNLYWYRQAAGRGLQLLFYSVGIGQISSEVPQNLSASRPQDRQFILSSKKLLLSDSGFYLCAWSRGAGGYEQYFGPGTRLTVT.

This clonotype was observed many times. The gene calls are TRBV28 and TRBJ2-3; TRBD2 aligns across 9 bases. The CDR3 covers 17 residues. Germline loops: CDR1 MDHEN, CDR2 SYDVKM. Unmatched junction bases numbered 8, after V lost 3 bases and J lost 1 base. CDR3 sequence (DNA): TGTGCCAGCAGTTTGTCTCCAGCGGGAGGTGGCACAGATACGCAGTATTTT. As protein: CASSLSPAGGGTDTQYF. Full variable domain (remainder filled in from reference TRBV28 and TRBJ2-3): DVKVTQSSRYLVKRTGEKVFLECVQDMDHENMFWYRQDPGLGLRLIYFSYDVKMKEKGDIPEGYSVSREKKERFSLILESASTNQTSMYLCASSLSPAGGGTDTQYFGPGTRLTVL.

The V call is TRBV6-1, the J call TRBJ2-1, with D perhaps TRBD1 (6 bases). Germline assignment: CDR1 MNHNS and CDR2 SASEGT. The CDR3 length is 16 residues. V was clipped by 4 bases and J by 0 bases, with 13 bases between them. CDR3 region: CASSGWDTNSYNEQFF. The DNA for the CDR3 is TGTGCCAGCAGTGGCTGGGACACCAACTCCTACAATGAGCAGTTCTTC.

The chain combines TRBV6-9 with TRBJ2-7, with 7 bases aligning to TRBD2. Germline trimming cut 4 bases from V and 0 bases from J; bases unmatched to any gene: 6. Looked up from germline, CDR1 is MNHGY and CDR2 is SVAAGI. This CDR3 contains 15 residues. DNA of the CDR3: TGTGCCAGCAGTTTCTCGATAGCGGGCTCCTACGAGCAGTACTTC. Encoded protein: CASSFSIAGSYEQYF.

J is TRBJ1-5 and V is TRBV28, with 9 nucleotides matching TRBD1. CDR3 length: 16 residues. Trimming took 4 bases from V and 2 from J; bases not matched to a gene: 6. Germline CDR1 and CDR2: MDHEN and SYDVKM. The CDR3, as DNA: TGTGCCAGCAGTTGGGGACAGGGTTCGCGCAATCAGCCCCAGCATTTT. Translating gives CASSWGQGSRNQPQHF.

This clonotype was recorded many times. The V and J genes are TRBV11-2 and TRBJ2-7; no clear D gene. The CDR3 is 13 amino acids. CDR1 and CDR2 (germline): SGHAT, FQNNGV. Trimming cost V 3 bases and J 2 bases, with 8 bases left between them. As DNA, the CDR3 is TGTGCCAGCAGCTTGAGCAGACCCTACGAGCAGTACTTC. Its translation is CASSLSRPYEQYF.

In its sample, this clonotype was seen many times. The rearrangement links TRBV28 to TRBJ2-7; the D gene could be TRBD1 or TRBD2 (5 bases each). The CDR3 totals 16 residues. V shed 7 bases and J shed 0 bases, with 19 bases lying between them. CDR1 MDHEN and CDR2 SYDVKM come from the germline V gene. CDR3 DNA sequence: TGTGCCAGCACTGCATTGGGTGGGACCTACTCCTACGAGCAGTACTTC. This encodes CASTALGGTYSYEQYF.

The rearrangement links TRBV9 to TRBJ2-1; D is undetermined. CDR3 length equals 13 residues. V shed 0 bases and J shed 8 bases, with 9 bases lying between them. The germline V gene encodes CDR1 SGDLS and CDR2 YYNGEE. DNA of the CDR3: TGTGCCAGCAGCGTAGGCCTAGTGTATGAGCAGTTCTTC. Amino acids: CASSVGLVYEQFF.

This clonotype has a count of ten or more. CDR3 residues: CASSDLDTQYF. CDR3 DNA: TGTGCCAGCAGTGACCTTGATACGCAGTATTTT. The chain joins TRBV2 to TRBJ2-3; the D is unclear. Germline CDR1 and CDR2: SNHLY and FYNNEI. V was pared by 3 bases and J by 6 bases, with 4 bases between. The CDR3 runs to 11 residues.

This clonotype has only a few counts. The chain recombines TRBV6-2 or TRBV6-3 with TRBJ2-3; D gene uncertain. The J call is doubtful: the DNA matches TRBJ2-5 better. The germline CDR1 and CDR2 sequences are MNHEY and SVGEGT. This CDR3 region has 14 residues. The CDR3 region has the DNA TGTGCCAGCAGTTACCTGACATCCATCAAGACCCAGTACTTC. Encoded protein: CASSYLTSIKTQYF.

CDR3 sequence (DNA): TGTGCCAGCTCACCAGTTTCCGGGAGCTTTACCTACGAGCAGTACTTC. This sequence encodes CASSPVSGSFTYEQYF. The chain links TRBV18 to TRBJ2-7, with D maybe TRBD2 (6 bases). This CDR3 has 16 residues. Per the germline V gene, CDR1 is KGHSH and CDR2 is LQKENI. With 2 bases removed from V and 2 bases from J, the gap between germline ends came to 16 bases.

Here the CDR3 reads CASSLVAGETFEQFF. The CDR3 region has the DNA TGTGCCAGCAGCTTAGTGGCGGGAGAGACTTTTGAGCAGTTCTTC. The V gene is TRBV7-9, the J gene TRBJ2-1; 7 bases line up with TRBD2. Trimming cost V 1 base and J 9 bases; bases outside gene matches: 9. The CDR3 is 15 amino acids. The germline CDR1 and CDR2 sequences are SEHNR and FQNEAQ (reference sequence).

As regards this clonotype: Since no conserved phenylalanine or tryptophan closes the CDR3, a read error is the likely cause. The chain is built from TRBV27 and TRBJ2-2; D gene uncertain. The germline CDR1 and CDR2 sequences are MNHEY and SMNVEV (reference sequence). The CDR3 length is 14 residues. V was cut by 5 bases and J by 5 bases, with 12 bases left in between. The chain's CDR3 is CASSHPVGTGELFL. The CDR3 nucleotides read TGTGCCAGCAGTCACCCAGTGGGGACCGGGGAGCTGTTTCTT.

The table lists this clonotype with many counts. The rearrangement joins TRBV28 to TRBJ1-4, with a possible D match to TRBD1 (6 bases). Trimming removed 4 bases from V and 4 bases from J, with 10 bases in between. CDR3 length: 14 residues. The V gene's germline CDR1 is MDHEN and CDR2 SYDVKM. CDR3 sequence reads: CASSSTGLNEKLFF. The DNA of the CDR3 is TGTGCCAGCAGTTCGACAGGCCTTAATGAAAAACTGTTTTTT.

This clonotype was picked up a small number of times. The chain employs TRBV5-1 and TRBJ2-2; D is unresolved. The CDR3 sequence is 14 residues long. CDR1 SGHRS and CDR2 YFSETQ come from the germline V gene. Trimming took 2 bases from V and 4 from J, leaving 9 bases between them. Here the CDR3 DNA reads TGCGCCAGCAGCTTTCGTGCAAGCACCGGGGAGCTGTTTTTT. It yields the protein CASSFRASTGELFF.

This clonotype has a handful of counts. This chain joins TRBV6-2 or TRBV6-3 and TRBJ2-3; D call uncertain. The V and J ends lost 0 bases and 4 bases respectively, with 11 bases between them. The CDR3 is 15 amino acids. From germline, CDR1 is MNHEY and CDR2 SVGEGT. The DNA for the CDR3 is TGTGCCAGCAGTTACTCTGGCGTTACGGCAGATACGCAGTATTTT. Amino acid sequence: CASSYSGVTADTQYF.